This T cell receptor beta chain was observed in a study of blood T cell repertoires in COVID-19. Generated by immunoSEQ multiplex PCR, the TCRdb table keeps only in-frame clones and is missing some. The sample consists of approximately 130,000 clones, about 86% of them appearing once. The trim removed 8 bases at V and 1 base at J, leaving 4 bases unmatched. This CDR3 has 14 residues. Germline V gene sequence: CDR1 MNHEY, CDR2 SVGAGI. The origin of this receptor is a woman aged 50 to 60 who had recovered from COVID-19. The chain joins TRBV6-5 to TRBJ2-3; 9 nucleotides agree with TRBD2. Sequencing was done on a sample of peripheral blood. DNA for the CDR3: TGTGCCAGCGCCGTAGCGGGGGGCACAGATACGCAGTATTTT. Translated: CASAVAGGTDTQYF.